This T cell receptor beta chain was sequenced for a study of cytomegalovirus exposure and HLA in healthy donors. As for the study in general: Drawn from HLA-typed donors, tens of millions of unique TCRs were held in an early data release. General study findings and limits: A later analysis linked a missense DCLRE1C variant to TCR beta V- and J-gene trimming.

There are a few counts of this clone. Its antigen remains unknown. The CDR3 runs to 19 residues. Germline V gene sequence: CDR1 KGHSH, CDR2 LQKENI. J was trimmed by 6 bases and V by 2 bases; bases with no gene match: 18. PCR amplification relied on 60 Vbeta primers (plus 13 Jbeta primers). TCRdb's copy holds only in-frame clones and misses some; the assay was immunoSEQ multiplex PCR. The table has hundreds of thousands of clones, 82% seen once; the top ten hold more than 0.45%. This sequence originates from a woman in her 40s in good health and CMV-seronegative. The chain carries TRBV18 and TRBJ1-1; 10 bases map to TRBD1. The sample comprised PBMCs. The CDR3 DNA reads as TGTGCCAGCTCACCAAGACCTCGACAGGGGGCAACCCAGGAGGCTGAAGCTTTCTTT. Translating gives CASSPRPRQGATQEAEAFF.